The 12 T cell receptor beta chains below were found in one sample sequenced in a study of blood T cell repertoires in COVID-19 (dated by TCRdb to the early 2020s). Library construction relied on the immunoSEQ multiplex PCR assay. The immuneACCESS repertoire file appears here via TCRdb, limited to in-frame rearrangements. These files lack a portion of the clones; in checked studies, under half of the deficit traces to unresolved V genes, and the cause of the others is not known. In all, the sample holds approximately 470,000 clones, and 80% to 90% of those were seen once. Roughly 3.2% of the sample is taken by the ten largest. Sequenced: peripheral blood. The receptors here all came from a human donor in a cohort sampled during active COVID-19.

The genes are TRBV20-1 and TRBJ1-1; D might be TRBD1 (5 bases). Germline loops: CDR1 DFQATT, CDR2 SNEGSKA (reference sequence). The V end lost 3 bases, the J end lost 1 base, and 12 bases lay between the germline ends. The CDR3 contains 14 residues. CDR3 bases: TGCAGTGCTAGTCCCCCTACAGGGAACACTGAAGCTTTCTTT. The encoded protein is CSASPPTGNTEAFF.

The gene calls are TRBV7-3 and TRBJ2-1; 7 nucleotides match TRBD1. The germline CDR1 and CDR2 sequences are SGHTA and FQGTGA. The CDR3 runs to 15 residues. The V and J ends lost 5 bases and 5 bases, in that order; junction bases with no gene match: 9. CDR3: CASSPPGTVHNEQFF. In DNA form, the CDR3 reads TGTGCCAGCAGCCCTCCCGGGACAGTCCACAATGAGCAGTTCTTC.

This clone was counted a single time. V and J are TRBV28 and TRBJ1-2; 10 bases agree with TRBD1. The CDR3 length is 17 residues. V shed 4 bases and J 3 bases; nucleotides not matched to a gene: 11. The germline V gene encodes CDR1 MDHEN and CDR2 SYDVKM. The CDR3 reads CASSSTVGTGEDYGYTF. CDR3 DNA sequence: TGTGCCAGCAGTTCAACCGTAGGGACAGGGGAAGACTATGGCTACACCTTC.

The chain couples TRBV24-1 to TRBJ1-2; D gene unclear. Trimming stripped 5 bases from V and 3 bases from J, with 18 bases between. The CDR3 length is 16 residues. Germline CDR1 KGHDR, CDR2 SFDVKD. The CDR3 protein is CATSAGWRSGDYGYTF. CDR3 DNA sequence: TGTGCCACCAGTGCCGGGTGGAGATCGGGAGACTATGGCTACACCTTC.

This clone was observed once. V is TRBV5-4 and J is TRBJ1-3, with TRBD1 as a possible D gene (6 bases). Deletions cut 3 bases from V and 2 bases from J, with 15 bases between. The V gene's germline CDR1 is SGHNT and CDR2 YYREEE (reference sequence). The CDR3 sequence is 16 residues long. The CDR3 reads CASSSYGQSPGNTIYF. The CDR3 region has the DNA TGTGCCAGCAGCTCCTACGGACAGTCCCCTGGAAACACCATATATTTT.

The table lists this clone with a count of one. Just one base apart from a much larger clone, this may be a read error. This rearrangement joins TRBV11-2 to TRBJ1-2; 7 positions match TRBD1. The V gene's germline CDR1 is SGHAT and CDR2 FQNNGV. The CDR3 is 13 amino acids. Unmatched junction bases numbered 2, after V lost 5 bases and J lost 2 bases. The CDR3 DNA reads as TGTGCCAGCAGCCCACAGGGGAACTATGGCTACACCTTC. This sequence encodes CASSPQGNYGYTF.

CDR3 sequence (DNA): TGTGCCAGCAGCTTAGCGGGAGGTAACTCCTACGAGCAGTACTTC. Translating gives CASSLAGGNSYEQYF. The V call is TRBV7-9, the J call TRBJ2-7; the D gene is possibly TRBD2 (6 bases). The CDR3 sequence is 15 residues long. CDR1 SEHNR and CDR2 FQNEAQ come from the germline V gene (reference sequence). V was trimmed by 0 bases and J by 0 bases, leaving 9 bases between them. Full variable domain (missing parts from reference TRBV7-9 and TRBJ2-7): DTGVSQNPRHKITKRGQNVTFRCDPISEHNRLYWYRQTLGQGPEFLTYFQNEAQLEKSRLLSDRFSAERPKGSFSTLEIQRTEQGDSAMYLCASSLAGGNSYEQYFGPGTRLTVT.

The chain carries TRBV2 and TRBJ1-2; D is unclear. CDR1 and CDR2 (germline): SNHLY, FYNNEI. Trimming left V 6 bases short and J 2 bases short, with 10 bases between. The CDR3 runs 13 residues. CDR3 nucleotides: TGTGCCAGCAGCCGAGGTGAGAACTATGGCTACACCTTC. Amino acid sequence: CASSRGENYGYTF. Drawing the rest from reference TRBV2 and TRBJ1-2, the complete variable domain is EPEVTQTPSHQVTQMGQEVILRCVPISNHLYFYWYRQILGQKVEFLVSFYNNEISEKSEIFDDQFSVERPDGSNFTLKIRSTKLEDSAMYFCASSRGENYGYTFGSGTRLTVV.

The genes are TRBV7-8 and TRBJ2-7, with 7 positions matching TRBD2. The ends lost 2 bases at V and 1 base at J; junction bases unmatched: 11. The CDR3 covers 17 residues. Germline V lookup: CDR1 SGHVS, CDR2 FQNEAQ. The DNA for the CDR3 is TGTGCCAGCAGCTTATCTCGTAGCGGGCCTACATCCTACGAGCAGTACTTC. Translating gives CASSLSRSGPTSYEQYF.

The chain recombines TRBV5-1 with TRBJ1-2; D not certain. The CDR3 consists of 13 residues. The germline CDR1 and CDR2 sequences are SGHRS and YFSETQ. With 0 bases removed from V and 3 bases from J, the gap between germline ends came to 6 bases. The CDR3 nucleotides are TGCGCCAGCAGCTTGGAATCCTACTATGGCTACACCTTC. This translates into CASSLESYYGYTF.

The V gene is TRBV7-6, the J gene TRBJ1-1, with D possibly being TRBD1 (5 bases). The CDR3 has 13 residues. Per the germline V gene, CDR1 is SGHVS and CDR2 is FNYEAQ. The V and J ends lost 5 bases and 1 base respectively, with 8 bases between them. Written as DNA, the CDR3 is TGTGCCAGCAGCCAACAGGAGAACACTGAAGCTTTCTTT. Its protein product is CASSQQENTEAFF.

This chain joins TRBV7-2 and TRBJ2-7; 8 bases agree with TRBD2. This CDR3 has 15 residues. The junction had 7 bases not matched to a gene; V was cut back by 6 bases and J by 0 bases. Germline V lookup: CDR1 SGHTA, CDR2 FQGNSA. In DNA, the CDR3 is TGTGCCAGCAGTTTTAGCGGGGCGACCTCCTACGAGCAGTACTTC. This sequence encodes CASSFSGATSYEQYF.